A single sample gave rise to the 8 T cell receptor beta chains below, sequenced in a study of identical twins. TCRdb ran MiXCR on the 5' RACE reads and lists one entry per CDR3 protein. The profile shows fewer than 650,000 distinct CDR3 sequences, under 8.5% of them singletons. These data were likewise used in another study, on yellow fever vaccine responses in identical twins.

The sample was PBMCs. All receptors derive from a young woman in good health.

This clonotype occurred many times. J is TRBJ1-5 and V is TRBV10-3; TRBD1 might be the D (6 bases). This CDR3 contains 16 residues. Trimming left V 4 bases short and J 3 bases short, with 16 bases between. Germline V gene lookup returns CDR1 ENHRY and CDR2 SYGVKD. This CDR3 reads CAISAQGSSVNQPQHF. The CDR3 nucleotides read TGTGCCATCAGTGCCCAGGGGTCCTCAGTCAATCAGCCCCAGCATTTT.

A few counts support this clonotype. The chain uses TRBV6-2 or TRBV6-3 and TRBJ1-2, with D maybe TRBD1 (5 bases). V lost 4 bases and J lost 4, with 7 bases in between. The germline gives CDR1 MNHEY, CDR2 SVGEGT. This CDR3 is 12 amino acids long. The CDR3 reads CASSWGGYGYTF. The CDR3 coding sequence is TGTGCCAGCAGTTGGGGCGGCTATGGCTACACCTTC.

This clonotype appeared many times. This sequence joins TRBV6-6 and TRBJ1-1; D gene unclear. The CDR3 has 13 amino acids. CDR1 is MNHNY, CDR2 SVGAGI, per germline (reference sequence). V lost 6 bases and J 7 bases, leaving 15 bases between the germline ends. The CDR3 loop reads CASSQLSDGEAFF. In nucleotides, the CDR3 is TGTGCCAGCAGCCAACTTTCCGACGGTGAAGCTTTCTTT.

Many counts were recorded for this clonotype. The CDR3 coding sequence is TGTGCCATCGCTAGCGGAGAATCCAACGAGCAGTACTTC. Its translation is CAIASGESNEQYF. This chain links TRBV10-3 with TRBJ2-7; 7 nucleotides match TRBD2. The V gene's germline CDR1 is ENHRY and CDR2 SYGVKD. CDR3 size: 13 residues. J was trimmed by 5 bases and V by 8 bases; bases with no gene match: 9.

The J gene is TRBJ2-7, the V gene TRBV10-3, with a weak D call TRBD1 (6 bases). V lost 2 bases and J 4 bases, leaving 15 bases between the germline ends. Germline V CDR1 and CDR2: ENHRY, SYGVKD. The CDR3 is made up of 15 amino acids. CDR3 region: CAISEGGGQVYEQYV. Written as DNA, the CDR3 is TGTGCCATCAGTGAGGGGGGCGGACAAGTTTACGAGCAGTACGTC.

About this clonotype: A read error may explain this, as a much larger clone is one base away. The gene calls are TRBV6-1 and TRBJ2-7; D may be TRBD2 (6 bases). V was trimmed by 0 bases and J by 4 bases, leaving 22 bases between them. Looked up from germline, CDR1 is MNHNS and CDR2 is SASEGT. This CDR3 contains 18 residues. In DNA, the CDR3 is TGTGCCAGCAGTGAAGCAGTTCCACCGGCGGGGTTCGGGTACGAGCAGTACTTC. Amino acids: CASSEAVPPAGFGYEQYF.

This clonotype was counted a few times. This sequence joins TRBV7-2 and TRBJ2-5; 15 bases agree with TRBD2. Germline-derived CDR1 and CDR2 are SGHTA and FQGNSA. The V and J ends lost 5 bases and 4 bases, in that order; junction bases with no gene match: 8. The CDR3 loop spans 17 amino acids. CDR3 region: CASSNPGTSGRRETQYF. The CDR3, as DNA: TGTGCCAGCAGCAACCCCGGGACTAGCGGGAGGAGAGAGACCCAGTACTTC.

V and J are TRBV6-5 and TRBJ2-1; D is tentatively TRBD1 or TRBD2 (5 bases each). Trimming removed 4 bases at V and 7 bases at J, with 23 bases between. The V gene's germline CDR1 is MNHEY and CDR2 SVGAGI. The CDR3 is made up of 17 amino acids. The DNA of the CDR3 is TGTGCCAGCAGTTTACTCGGTTGGTGGGAGAAGGGGAATGAGCAGTTCTTC. Translating it yields CASSLLGWWEKGNEQFF.